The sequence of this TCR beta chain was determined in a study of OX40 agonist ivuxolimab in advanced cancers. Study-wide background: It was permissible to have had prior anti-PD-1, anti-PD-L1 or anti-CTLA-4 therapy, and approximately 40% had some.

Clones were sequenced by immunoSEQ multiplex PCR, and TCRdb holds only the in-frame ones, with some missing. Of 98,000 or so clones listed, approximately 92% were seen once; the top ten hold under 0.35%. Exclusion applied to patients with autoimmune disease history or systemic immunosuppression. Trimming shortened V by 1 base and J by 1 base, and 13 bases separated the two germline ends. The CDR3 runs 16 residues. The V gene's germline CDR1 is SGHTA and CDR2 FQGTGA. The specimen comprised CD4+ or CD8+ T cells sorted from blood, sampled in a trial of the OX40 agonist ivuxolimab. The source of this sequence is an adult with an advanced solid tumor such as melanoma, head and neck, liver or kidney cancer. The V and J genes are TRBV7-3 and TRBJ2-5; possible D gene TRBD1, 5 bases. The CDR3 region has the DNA TGTGCCAGCAGCTTAATGGGGCCCGACTCCCAAGAGACCCAGTACTTC. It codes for CASSLMGPDSQETQYF.